A selection of T cell receptor beta chains follows, all from one sample in a study of Graves' ophthalmopathy and Graves' hyperthyroidism. TCRdb redid the calling of the multiplex PCR reads with MiXCR, one entry per CDR3 protein. This sample yields about 160,000 distinct CDR3 sequences, of which around 39% are seen a single time; 7.5% to 10% belongs to the top ten. What was sequenced was peripheral blood. All receptors come from a man in his thirties or forties with Graves' ophthalmopathy. The CDR3 runs from the conserved cysteine through the conserved F or W. D genes are given only for firm matches. Clone size, where shown, is once, few, many, or a class for clones that have expanded.

clone_size	v_call	d_call	j_call	cdr3_aa	cdr3_nt
.	TRBV6-1	.	TRBJ1-5	CASSDSRTNQPQHF	TGTGCCAGCAGTGACAGCCGGACCAATCAGCCCCAGCATTTT
.	TRBV29-1	.	TRBJ2-2	CSVIRVGTGELFF	TGCAGCGTTATCAGGGTGGGCACCGGGGAGCTGTTTTTT
many	TRBV29-1	.	TRBJ2-7	CSVEAGRIPGQYF	TGCAGCGTTGAAGCAGGCCGGATCCCTGGGCAGTACTTC
.	TRBV28	.	TRBJ1-2	CASSQGWGEIGYTF	TGTGCCAGCAGCCAGGGGTGGGGGGAGATTGGCTACACCTTC
many	TRBV5-1	.	TRBJ2-7	CASSLRARVEQYF	TGCGCCAGCAGCTTGAGGGCTAGAGTCGAGCAGTACTTC
.	TRBV5-1	.	TRBJ1-1	CASSLEWQPNTEAFF	TGCGCCAGCAGCTTGGAATGGCAGCCGAACACTGAAGCTTTCTTT
.	TRBV6-5	.	TRBJ2-5	CASSYSMLTKQETQYF	TGTGCCAGCAGTTACTCGATGCTGACCAAGCAAGAGACCCAGTACTTC
many	TRBV7-8	TRBD1	TRBJ2-7	CASSLAGQGDEQYF	TGTGCCAGCAGCTTAGCCGGACAGGGGGACGAGCAGTACTTC
.	TRBV6-1	TRBD1	TRBJ2-7	CASTPSGQGRYEQYF	TGTGCCAGCACCCCCTCAGGACAGGGCCGCTACGAGCAGTACTTC
many	TRBV12-3/TRBV12-4	.	TRBJ1-1	CASSLGWGTEAFF	TGTGCCAGCAGCCTCGGCTGGGGCACTGAAGCTTTCTTT
many	TRBV6-2/TRBV6-3	.	TRBJ2-7	CASSFPGQGYEQYF	TGTGCCAGCAGTTTTCCGGGACAAGGCTACGAGCAGTACTTC
.	TRBV12-3/TRBV12-4	.	TRBJ2-2	CASSSRGGTGELFF	TGTGCCAGCAGTTCTAGGGGTGGCACCGGGGAGCTGTTTTTT
many	TRBV6-2/TRBV6-3	TRBD2	TRBJ2-2	CASRDSGDTGELFF	TGTGCCAGCAGGGATAGCGGGGATACCGGGGAGCTGTTTTTT
many	TRBV7-3	.	TRBJ2-6	CASSSAGGANVLTF	TGTGCCAGCAGCTCTGCCGGAGGGGCCAACGTCCTGACTTTC
many	TRBV19	TRBD2	TRBJ2-2	CASSTGLAGVRTTWTGELFF	TGTGCCAGTAGTACCGGACTAGCGGGAGTTAGGACGACTTGGACCGGGGAGCTGTTTTTT
many	TRBV19	TRBD1	TRBJ2-4	CASSIRDSGNNIQYF	TGTGCCAGTAGTATACGGGACAGTGGTAATAACATTCAGTACTTC
.	TRBV6-5	TRBD1	TRBJ1-6	CASSYSAAGGSYNSPLHF	TGTGCCAGCAGTTACTCAGCTGCAGGGGGTTCGTATAATTCACCCCTCCACTTT
.	TRBV15	TRBD1	TRBJ2-7	CATSSFNRQGAGEQYF	TGTGCCACCAGCTCTTTCAATAGACAGGGGGCGGGTGAGCAGTACTTC
many	TRBV7-2	.	TRBJ2-5	CASSFDGGETQYF	TGTGCCAGCAGCTTTGACGGTGGGGAGACCCAGTACTTC
.	TRBV7-2	.	TRBJ2-7	CASSLGSNALYEQYF	TGTGCCAGCAGCCTGGGGAGCAATGCCCTCTACGAGCAGTACTTC
many	TRBV29-1	.	TRBJ1-2	CSVEDLIPRAGGYTF	TGCAGCGTTGAAGATCTTATCCCTCGGGCGGGTGGCTACACCTTC
few	TRBV12-3/TRBV12-4	.	TRBJ2-2	CASSLLGTNTGELFF	TGTGCCAGCAGTTTGTTAGGGACGAACACCGGGGAGCTGTTTTTT
many	TRBV5-1	.	TRBJ1-6	CASSPRRPNSPLHF	TGCGCCAGCAGCCCCAGACGCCCTAATTCACCCCTCCACTTT
.	TRBV12-3/TRBV12-4	.	TRBJ2-5	CASSFEGRGETQYF	TGTGCCAGCAGTTTTGAGGGAAGGGGAGAGACCCAGTACTTC
many	TRBV6-1	.	TRBJ2-3	CASSEGVAADTQYF	TGTGCCAGCAGTGAAGGCGTTGCCGCAGATACGCAGTATTTT
many	TRBV9	.	TRBJ1-1	CASSVVPHTEAFF	TGTGCCAGCAGCGTAGTACCGCACACTGAAGCTTTCTTT
.	TRBV11-2	.	TRBJ1-1	CASSRLGRGASTEAFF	TGTGCCAGCAGCCGCTTGGGACGGGGGGCGAGCACTGAAGCTTTCTTT
many	TRBV5-6	.	TRBJ1-2	CASSNLTRRYGYTF	TGTGCCAGCAGCAACCTTACACGGCGTTATGGCTACACCTTC
.	TRBV12-3/TRBV12-4	.	TRBJ2-7	CASSLGSLGEQYF	TGTGCCAGCAGTTTAGGGAGCCTAGGCGAGCAGTACTTC
once	TRBV19	.	TRBJ1-1	CASSERQAFTEAFF	TGTGCCAGTAGTGAGAGACAGGCCTTCACTGAAGCTTTCTTT
many	TRBV7-8	.	TRBJ2-5	CASSPVRGDTQYF	TGTGCCAGCAGCCCGGTCAGGGGTGATACCCAGTACTTC
.	TRBV6-2/TRBV6-3	.	TRBJ1-1	CASSRVGDTEAFF	TGTGCCAGCAGTCGAGTCGGGGACACTGAAGCTTTCTTT
many	TRBV6-2/TRBV6-3	.	TRBJ2-2	CASTDLEPGPTGELFF	TGTGCCAGCACTGACCTGGAGCCGGGGCCCACCGGGGAGCTGTTTTTT
.	TRBV6-1	TRBD2	TRBJ2-7	CASSELVERDLDEQYF	TGTGCCAGCAGTGAATTGGTGGAGCGGGATTTAGACGAGCAGTACTTC
many	TRBV12-3/TRBV12-4	TRBD1	TRBJ1-1	CASSLGTGGGNTEAFF	TGTGCCAGCAGTCTCGGGACAGGGGGAGGGAACACTGAAGCTTTCTTT
many	TRBV20-1	.	TRBJ2-7	CSAIDSYEQYF	TGCAGTGCTATAGACAGCTACGAGCAGTACTTC
once	TRBV28	.	TRBJ2-7	CASSYFLGTWYEQYF	TGTGCCAGCAGTTACTTTCTTGGTACTTGGTACGAGCAGTACTTC
many	TRBV6-5	TRBD1	TRBJ1-6	CASSTGGHNSPLHF	TGTGCCAGCAGTACAGGGGGCCATAATTCACCCCTCCACTTT
.	TRBV7-2	.	TRBJ1-1	CASSLDAAYTEAFF	TGTGCCAGCAGCTTAGACGCGGCGTACACTGAAGCTTTCTTT
.	TRBV30	.	TRBJ1-5	CAWRSEGHGNQPQHF	TGTGCCTGGAGATCCGAAGGGCACGGCAATCAGCCCCAGCATTTT
.	TRBV19	.	TRBJ1-5	CASSIGRGRDQPQHF	TGTGCCAGTAGTATCGGCAGGGGCAGAGATCAGCCCCAGCATTTT
.	TRBV28	.	TRBJ1-3	CASSSRISGNTIYF	TGTGCCAGCAGTTCCCGGATCTCTGGAAACACCATATATTTT
.	TRBV20-1	TRBD1	TRBJ1-2	CSAQGQGGRGYTF	TGCAGTGCTCAGGGACAGGGTGGGAGAGGCTACACCTTC
many	TRBV25-1	.	TRBJ2-4	CASSAPLNIQYF	TGTGCCAGCAGTGCACCATTAAACATTCAGTACTTC
.	TRBV6-4	.	TRBJ2-7	CASSRGQNSYEQYF	TGTGCCAGCAGTCGGGGACAAAACTCCTACGAGCAGTACTTC
many	TRBV7-9	TRBD2	TRBJ2-7	CASSLGTSGSSYEQYF	TGTGCCAGCAGCTTAGGGACTAGCGGGAGCTCCTACGAGCAGTACTTC
many	TRBV20-1	.	TRBJ1-1	CSARPPGGGKVAEAFF	TGCAGTGCTAGACCTCCTGGGGGAGGGAAAGTGGCCGAAGCTTTCTTT
many	TRBV7-2	.	TRBJ2-5	CASSLDRGGETQYF	TGTGCCAGCAGCTTAGACAGAGGGGGAGAGACCCAGTACTTC
many	TRBV28	TRBD1	TRBJ2-4	CASSFRDSRGNIQYF	TGTGCCAGCAGCTTCCGGGACAGCCGTGGAAACATTCAGTACTTC
.	TRBV12-3/TRBV12-4	.	TRBJ2-2	CASSLVGTGELFF	TGTGCCAGCAGTTTGGTGGGGACCGGGGAGCTGTTTTTT
.	TRBV6-2/TRBV6-3	.	TRBJ1-2	CASSYQSDGYTF	TGTGCCAGCAGTTATCAGTCCGATGGCTACACCTTC
.	TRBV2	TRBD1	TRBJ1-2	CASRGQAANYGYTF	TGTGCCAGCAGGGGACAGGCCGCTAACTATGGCTACACCTTC
.	TRBV6-1	.	TRBJ2-5	CASSQDRLTHETQYF	TGTGCCAGCAGCCAAGACCGGCTGACCCACGAGACCCAGTACTTC
.	TRBV5-1	.	TRBJ1-2	CASQRHQSGVGDYGYTF	TGCGCCAGTCAACGGCACCAATCGGGGGTCGGCGACTATGGCTACACCTTC
many	TRBV6-2/TRBV6-3	.	TRBJ1-5	CASSPGQGLGNYQPQHF	TGTGCCAGCAGCCCCGGGCAGGGTCTGGGGAATTATCAGCCCCAGCATTTT
.	TRBV28	.	TRBJ2-7	CASSLVGLTYEQYF	TGTGCCAGCAGTCTGGTGGGACTGACCTACGAGCAGTACTTC
.	TRBV6-1	TRBD2	TRBJ2-2	CASRERGGDGELFF	TGTGCCAGCAGGGAGCGGGGGGGCGACGGGGAGCTGTTTTTT
many	TRBV28	.	TRBJ1-2	CASSFNGYTF	TGTGCCAGCAGTTTCAATGGCTACACCTTC
many	TRBV7-2	.	TRBJ2-7	CASSFFHLVSYEQYF	TGTGCCAGCAGCTTTTTCCACCTTGTCTCCTACGAGCAGTACTTC